The next 10 T cell receptor beta chains were all read from a single sample in a study of blood T cells in healthy people across ages. Primed by a sample-barcoded 5' primer and a J-beta primer mix, a second PCR proceeded for about 7 to 11 cycles. TCRdb processed the 5' RACE reads anew with MiXCR; each CDR3 protein has one entry. This sample yields some 560,000 distinct CDR3 sequences, of which about 28% are seen a single time; approximately 3.3% belongs to the top ten. The data also belong to a second study, concerning T cells of mothers and their children.

Sequenced: blood. These receptors came from a boy younger than 10 in good health.

The chain combines TRBV10-3 with TRBJ2-4; D ambiguous. The germline V gene has CDR1 ENHRY and CDR2 SYGVKD. Trimming took 2 bases from V and 6 from J, leaving 5 bases between them. CDR3 length equals 12 residues. CDR3 nucleotides: TGTGCCATCAGTGAGGTCGGAAACATTCAGTACTTC. It yields the protein CAISEVGNIQYF.

The chain links TRBV5-1 to TRBJ2-5, with D unresolved. Judging by the DNA end, TRBJ2-7 fits better; the J call may be wrong. Germline CDR1 is SGHRS and CDR2 is YFSETQ. The CDR3 totals 15 residues. CDR3 coding DNA: TGCGCCAGCAGCTTTGGTCTTGCCTTGGGGAACGAGCAGTACTTC. Translation gives CASSFGLALGNEQYF.

This chain links TRBV18 with TRBJ2-7; D not resolved. TRBJ2-1 explains the end of the DNA better; the J call may be wrong. This CDR3 has 12 residues. Germline CDR1 KGHSH, CDR2 LQKENI. The CDR3 loop reads CASSPSNNEQFF. The DNA of the CDR3 is TGTGCCAGCTCACCTTCGAACAATGAGCAGTTCTTC.

The sample holds a few counts of this clonotype. The chain employs TRBV6-1 and TRBJ1-1; D not resolved. The CDR3 spans 14 residues. The V end was cut by 8 bases, the J end by 1 base, with 14 bases between. Germline values: CDR1 MNHNS, CDR2 SASEGT. CDR3 sequence reads: CASGFGFSNTEAFF. CDR3 DNA sequence: TGTGCCAGCGGTTTCGGGTTCTCGAACACTGAAGCTTTCTTT.

This clonotype has more than one count but fewer than ten. The chain joins TRBV6-1 to TRBJ2-7; D is uncertain. The germline gives CDR1 MNHNS, CDR2 SASEGT. This CDR3 has 13 amino acids. V shed 2 bases and J shed 0 bases, with 5 bases lying between them. The CDR3 DNA reads TGTGCCAGCAGTGAACGGGCCTCCTACGAGCAGTACTTC. It codes for CASSERASYEQYF.

The chain has TRBV2 and TRBJ2-7; 9 positions match TRBD1. This CDR3 is 14 amino acids long. The germline CDR1 and CDR2 sequences are SNHLY and FYNNEI. J lost 9 bases, V lost 7 bases, and 13 bases had no gene match. CDR3 in amino acids: CASTPGQGIPGQYF. As DNA, the CDR3 is TGTGCCAGCACCCCGGGACAGGGAATCCCTGGGCAGTACTTC.

In its sample, this clonotype was seen a few times. The chain recombines TRBV20-1 with TRBJ1-4; 7 bases map to TRBD1. There are 17 residues in the CDR3. Germline lookup yields CDR1 DFQATT and CDR2 SNEGSKA (reference sequence). V dropped 1 base and J dropped 0; count of bases not matched to a gene: 8. CDR3 in amino acids: CSARVPGQHATNEKLFF. The DNA for the CDR3 is TGCAGTGCTAGAGTCCCGGGACAGCATGCAACTAATGAAAAACTGTTTTTT.

The rearrangement joins TRBV4-1 to TRBJ2-3; 14 bases fit TRBD2. CDR1 and CDR2 (germline): MGHRA, YSYEKL. V lost 4 bases to trimming and J lost 1 base; unmatched junction nucleotides: 10. The CDR3 runs to 19 residues. CDR3 loop: CASSPGLAGGTLGTDTQYF. Written as DNA, the CDR3 is TGCGCCAGCAGCCCAGGACTAGCGGGGGGTACCCTCGGCACAGATACGCAGTATTTT.

This clonotype was observed a handful of times. The V and J genes are TRBV2 and TRBJ1-2; tentative D call: TRBD1 (5 bases). Trimming took 6 bases from V and 2 from J, leaving 13 bases between them. This CDR3 comprises 14 residues. CDR1 is SNHLY and CDR2 is FYNNEI in the germline V gene. This CDR3 is CASRGGRGNYGYTF. The CDR3 DNA is TGTGCCAGCAGGGGGGGAAGGGGCAACTATGGCTACACCTTC.

This sequence joins TRBV7-9 and TRBJ2-5, with TRBD2 as a possible D gene (5 bases). The J call may be faulty, since TRBJ2-7 better matches the DNA end. There are 15 residues in the CDR3. Germline assignment: CDR1 SEHNR and CDR2 FQNEAQ (reference sequence). The CDR3 region is CASSLADGESYEQYF. The CDR3, as DNA: TGTGCCAGCAGCTTAGCGGACGGGGAATCCTACGAGCAGTACTTC.